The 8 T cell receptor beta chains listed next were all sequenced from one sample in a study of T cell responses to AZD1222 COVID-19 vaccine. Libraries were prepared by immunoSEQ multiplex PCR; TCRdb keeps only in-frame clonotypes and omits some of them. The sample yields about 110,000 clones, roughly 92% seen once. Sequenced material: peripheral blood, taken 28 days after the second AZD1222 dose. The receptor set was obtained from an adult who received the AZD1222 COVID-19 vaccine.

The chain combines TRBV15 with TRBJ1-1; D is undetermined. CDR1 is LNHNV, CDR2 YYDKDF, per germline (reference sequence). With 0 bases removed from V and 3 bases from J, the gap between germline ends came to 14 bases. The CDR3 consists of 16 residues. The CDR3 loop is CATSRERELADTEAFF. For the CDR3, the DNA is TGTGCCACCAGCAGAGAGAGGGAGTTAGCGGACACTGAAGCTTTCTTT.

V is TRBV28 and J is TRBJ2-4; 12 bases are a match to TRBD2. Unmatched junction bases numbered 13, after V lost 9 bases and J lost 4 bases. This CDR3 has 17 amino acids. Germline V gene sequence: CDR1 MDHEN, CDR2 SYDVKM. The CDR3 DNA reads TGTGCCAGTGCGACAACTAGCGGGGGGAGTGCGAAAAACATTCAGTACTTC. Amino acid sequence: CASATTSGGSAKNIQYF.

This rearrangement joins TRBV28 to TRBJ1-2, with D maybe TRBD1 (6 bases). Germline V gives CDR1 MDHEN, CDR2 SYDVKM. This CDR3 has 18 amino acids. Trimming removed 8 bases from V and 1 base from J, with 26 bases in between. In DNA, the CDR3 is TGTGCCAGCCTTGGGTTAGGGGGAACTGGCCAGATTAACTATGGCTACACCTTC. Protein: CASLGLGGTGQINYGYTF.

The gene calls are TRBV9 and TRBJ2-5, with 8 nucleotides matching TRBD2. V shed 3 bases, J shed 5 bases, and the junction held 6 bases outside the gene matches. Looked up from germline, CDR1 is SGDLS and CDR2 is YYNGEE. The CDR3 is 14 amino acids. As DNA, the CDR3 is TGTGCCAGCAGCGCTGGACTAGCCGCCGAGACCCAGTACTTC. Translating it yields CASSAGLAAETQYF.

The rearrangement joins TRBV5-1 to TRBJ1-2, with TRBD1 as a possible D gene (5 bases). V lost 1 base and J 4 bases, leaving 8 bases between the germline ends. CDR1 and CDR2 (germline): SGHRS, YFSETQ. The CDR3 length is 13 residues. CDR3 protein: CASSLSQVYGYTF. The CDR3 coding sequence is TGCGCCAGCAGCTTGTCACAGGTCTATGGCTACACCTTC.

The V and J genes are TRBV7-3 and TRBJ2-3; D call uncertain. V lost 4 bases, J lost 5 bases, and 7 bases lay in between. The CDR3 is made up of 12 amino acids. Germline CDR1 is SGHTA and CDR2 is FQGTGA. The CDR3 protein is CASSSGVDTQYF. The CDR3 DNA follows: TGTGCCAGCAGCTCTGGGGTAGATACGCAGTATTTT.

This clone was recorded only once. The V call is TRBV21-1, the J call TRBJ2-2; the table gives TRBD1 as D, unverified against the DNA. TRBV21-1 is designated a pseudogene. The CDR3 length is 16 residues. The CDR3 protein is CASSKAGRQHTGELFF. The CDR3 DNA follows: TGTGCCAGCAGCAAAGCGGGCAGGCAGCACACCGGGGAGCTGTTTTTT.

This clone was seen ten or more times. CDR3 bases: TGTGCCAGCAACTGGGACAGGGCTTACACTGAAGCTTTCTTT. Encoded protein: CASNWDRAYTEAFF. The chain employs TRBV7-9 and TRBJ1-1; TRBD1 aligns across 9 bases. Trimming removed 7 bases from V and 3 bases from J; junction bases left unmatched: 6. Germline lookup yields CDR1 SEHNR and CDR2 FQNEAQ (reference sequence). The CDR3 has 14 residues. Full variable domain (rest looked up from reference TRBV7-9 and TRBJ1-1): DTGVSQNPRHKITKRGQNVTFRCDPISEHNRLYWYRQTLGQGPEFLTYFQNEAQLEKSRLLSDRFSAERPKGSFSTLEIQRTEQGDSAMYLCASNWDRAYTEAFFGQGTRLTVV.